The TCR beta chain under discussion was sequenced for a study of CDR3 diversity in severe acne. MiXCR, applied by TCRdb to the PCR reads, yields one record per CDR3 protein. The profile shows roughly 100,000 distinct CDR3 sequences, about half of them singletons. The germline V gene has CDR1 SGHRS and CDR2 YFSETQ. Trimming removed 0 bases from V and 6 bases from J; junction bases left unmatched: 10. The CDR3 runs to 17 residues. The sample holds a few counts of this clonotype. The sequenced sample consisted of blood. This clonotype was sampled from a male donor with acne. This chain uses TRBV5-1 with TRBJ2-2; 8 bases fit TRBD1. The CDR3 protein is CASSLDPPGQAPGELFF. The CDR3 DNA is TGCGCCAGCAGCTTGGATCCCCCGGGACAGGCCCCCGGGGAGCTGTTTTTT. Based on the CDR3 plus reference TRBV5-1 and TRBJ2-2, the full variable domain is KAGVTQTPRYLIKTRGQQVTLSCSPISGHRSVSWYQQTPGQGLQFLFEYFSETQRNKGNFPGRFSGRQFSNSRSEMNVSTLELGDSALYLCASSLDPPGQAPGELFFGEGSRLTVL.